These 20 T cell receptor beta chains came from one sample sequenced in a study of T cells in localized non-small cell lung cancer. Sequencing used immunoSEQ multiplex PCR; TCRdb keeps in-frame clones, though not all of them. Among around 10,000 clones listed, approximately 85% were seen once. The specimen comprised peripheral blood, sampled before any cancer treatment. The source of these receptors is a male donor older than 55 with stage III lung adenocarcinoma.

The chain recombines TRBV6-5 with TRBJ1-4, with TRBD1 identical over 7 bases. After removal of 2 bases from V and 1 base from J, the junction contained 4 bases not matched to a gene. This CDR3 spans 16 amino acids. From germline, CDR1 is MNHEY and CDR2 SVGAGI. CDR3 loop: CASSYKGAGTNEKLFF. In DNA, the CDR3 is TGTGCCAGCAGTTACAAGGGGGCAGGAACTAATGAAAAACTGTTTTTT.

The chain combines TRBV19 with TRBJ1-4, with D possibly TRBD1 on 5 matching bases. This CDR3 has 14 amino acids. In germline, CDR1 is LNHDA, CDR2 SQIVND (reference sequence). V gave up 5 bases and J gave up 7 bases, with 14 bases separating them. The CDR3 DNA sequence: TGTGCCAGTAGTCCTCGGGGGAGAATTGAAAAACTGTTTTTT. Its protein product is CASSPRGRIEKLFF.

The V call is TRBV30, the J call TRBJ2-2; 9 nucleotides agree with TRBD2. CDR1 and CDR2 (germline): GTSNPN, SVGIG (reference sequence). V lost 0 bases and J lost 5; bases outside the gene matches: 7. The CDR3 loop spans 16 amino acids. The DNA of the CDR3 is TGTGCCTGGAGTGTACCTGGTAGCGGGAGAACCGGGGAGCTGTTTTTT. Its translation: CAWSVPGSGRTGELFF.

J is TRBJ1-2 and V is TRBV2, with D uncertain. The ends were cut back, 6 bases at V and 3 bases at J, with 8 bases in the middle. Germline loops: CDR1 SNHLY, CDR2 FYNNEI. This CDR3 has 12 amino acids. The CDR3 is CASSPTDYGYTF. As DNA, the CDR3 is TGTGCCAGCAGCCCAACGGACTATGGCTACACCTTC.

This rearrangement joins TRBV5-1 to TRBJ1-5; 8 positions match TRBD1. The germline V gene has CDR1 SGHRS and CDR2 YFSETQ. Losses at the gene ends were 4 bases for V and 7 bases for J; bases not matched to a gene: 13. This CDR3 region has 16 residues. DNA for the CDR3: TGCGCCAGCAGCCCATTGCCGGGACAGGAGGCGCAGCCCCAGCATTTT. Translation: CASSPLPGQEAQPQHF.

The chain combines TRBV9 with TRBJ2-7; D not certain. This CDR3 is 12 amino acids long. Germline CDR1 reads SGDLS; CDR2 reads YYNGEE. The germline V and J ends were trimmed by 2 bases and 2 bases, with 5 bases remaining between them. CDR3 sequence reads: CASSVDPYEQYF. The CDR3, as DNA: TGTGCCAGCAGCGTTGATCCCTACGAGCAGTACTTC.

This chain links TRBV5-1 with TRBJ2-7; 9 nucleotides match TRBD1. J lost 3 bases, V lost 4 bases, and 5 bases had no gene match. Germline lookup yields CDR1 SGHRS and CDR2 YFSETQ. The CDR3 spans 14 residues. The CDR3 spells CASSASDRGYEQYF. The CDR3, as DNA: TGCGCCAGCAGCGCCTCGGACAGGGGCTACGAGCAGTACTTC. The complete variable domain, with remaining parts taken from reference TRBV5-1 and TRBJ2-7, reads KAGVTQTPRYLIKTRGQQVTLSCSPISGHRSVSWYQQTPGQGLQFLFEYFSETQRNKGNFPGRFSGRQFSNSRSEMNVSTLELGDSALYLCASSASDRGYEQYFGPGTRLTVT.

This rearrangement joins TRBV7-9 to TRBJ2-7; D might be TRBD1 (6 bases). V lost 1 base and J lost 4, with 11 bases in between. CDR1 is SEHNR and CDR2 is FQNEAQ in the germline V gene (reference sequence). The CDR3 length is 14 residues. The chain's CDR3 is CASSLDRAPYEQYF. The CDR3 DNA reads TGTGCCAGCAGCTTAGACAGGGCACCATACGAGCAGTACTTC. The full variable domain, with the rest looked up from reference TRBV7-9 and TRBJ2-7, is DTGVSQNPRHKITKRGQNVTFRCDPISEHNRLYWYRQTLGQGPEFLTYFQNEAQLEKSRLLSDRFSAERPKGSFSTLEIQRTEQGDSAMYLCASSLDRAPYEQYFGPGTRLTVT.

The chain has TRBV19 and TRBJ2-7, with 10 bases aligning to TRBD2. After removal of 6 bases from V and 4 bases from J, the junction contained 3 bases not matched to a gene. The CDR3 covers 13 residues. Germline CDR1 and CDR2: LNHDA and SQIVND (reference sequence). CDR3 loop: CASRPSGSYEQYF. The CDR3 coding sequence is TGTGCCAGTAGACCTAGCGGGAGTTACGAGCAGTACTTC.

The rearrangement uses TRBV19 and TRBJ1-2, with TRBD1 identical over 12 bases. V shed 5 bases, J shed 3 bases, and the junction held 10 bases outside the gene matches. This CDR3 contains 17 residues. The germline V gene encodes CDR1 LNHDA and CDR2 SQIVND (reference sequence). This CDR3 is CASSPDSGTGGYYGYTF. The CDR3 nucleotides read TGTGCCAGTAGTCCCGATTCGGGGACAGGGGGCTACTATGGCTACACCTTC.

This clone was seen a handful of times. This chain joins TRBV9 and TRBJ1-5; D might be TRBD1 (6 bases). V lost 4 bases and J 3 bases, leaving 11 bases between the germline ends. The CDR3 spans 14 residues. Germline CDR1 reads SGDLS; CDR2 reads YYNGEE. CDR3 sequence: CASSIQGTNQPQHF. CDR3 nucleotide sequence: TGTGCCAGCAGCATACAGGGTACCAATCAGCCCCAGCATTTT.

Only a few counts were recorded for this clone. The chain joins TRBV7-9 to TRBJ1-2; D unresolved. This CDR3 is built from 13 residues. V was trimmed by 7 bases and J by 5 bases, leaving 14 bases between them. CDR1 is SEHNR and CDR2 is FQNEAQ in the germline V gene (reference sequence). Here the CDR3 reads CASTEGRPYGYTF. CDR3 in DNA: TGTGCCAGCACCGAGGGAAGGCCATATGGCTACACCTTC.

This clone is deemed medium-sized (0.01 to 0.1%). V gene TRBV21-1 combines with J gene TRBJ1-3. TRBV21-1 is a known pseudogene. The CDR3 sequence is 15 residues long. The CDR3, as DNA: TGTGCCTGCCCCCGGGAAGGGAGCTCTGGAAACACCATATATTTT. This sequence encodes CACPREGSSGNTIYF.

The gene calls are TRBV2 and TRBJ2-1, with D hard to call. Germline V gene data show CDR1 as SNHLY and CDR2 as FYNNEI. V dropped 2 bases and J dropped 0 bases, with 2 bases sitting between them. This CDR3 spans 13 amino acids. In nucleotides, the CDR3 is TGTGCCAGCAGTGAACTCTCCTACAATGAGCAGTTCTTC. It yields the protein CASSELSYNEQFF.

The chain couples TRBV21-1 to TRBJ1-3; TRBD1 is the table's D call and was not checked against the DNA. TRBV21-1 is an annotated pseudogene. The CDR3 length is 20 residues. CDR3 residues: CASSKEKWDRVSFSGNTIYF. In DNA, the CDR3 is TGTGCCAGCAGCAAAGAAAAGTGGGACAGGGTCTCTTTCTCTGGAAACACCATATATTTT.

This clone has only one observation. The chain has TRBV7-9 and TRBJ1-4; a weak D match, TRBD1 (6 bases). V lost 7 bases and J 1 base, leaving 13 bases between the germline ends. CDR3 length: 15 amino acids. CDR1 is SEHNR and CDR2 is FQNEAQ in the germline V gene (reference sequence). In DNA form, the CDR3 reads TGTGCCAGCACCTTCCTACAGGGAACTAATGAAAAACTGTTTTTT. Encoded protein: CASTFLQGTNEKLFF. The whole variable domain, filled in from reference TRBV7-9 and TRBJ1-4, reads DTGVSQNPRHKITKRGQNVTFRCDPISEHNRLYWYRQTLGQGPEFLTYFQNEAQLEKSRLLSDRFSAERPKGSFSTLEIQRTEQGDSAMYLCASTFLQGTNEKLFFGSGTQLSVL.

This clone was seen only once. This chain joins TRBV27 and TRBJ2-1; D assignment may be TRBD1 or TRBD2 (5 bases each). Germline V gives CDR1 MNHEY, CDR2 SMNVEV (reference sequence). The CDR3 runs to 14 residues. Trimming removed 4 bases at V and 10 bases at J, with 17 bases between. For the CDR3, the DNA is TGTGCCAGCAGTTCTGGGACCACTCGACAGGAGCAGTTCTTC. It yields the protein CASSSGTTRQEQFF.

This chain links TRBV19 with TRBJ1-1; a possible D gene is TRBD1 (6 bases). CDR1 LNHDA and CDR2 SQIVND come from the germline V gene (reference sequence). V lost 4 bases and J lost 5, with 14 bases in between. The CDR3 contains 14 residues. The CDR3 is CASSTWGQETEAFF. The CDR3 bases are TGTGCCAGTAGTACCTGGGGGCAAGAGACTGAAGCTTTCTTT.

CDR3 residues: CASSTRAGNNSPLHF. Written as DNA, the CDR3 is TGTGCCAGCAGCACCCGGGCGGGAAATAATTCACCCCTCCACTTT. The chain links TRBV5-6 to TRBJ1-6; D is ambiguous. CDR3 size: 15 residues. The germline CDR1 and CDR2 sequences are SGHDT and YYEEEE. The ends were cut back, 4 bases at V and 5 bases at J, with 13 bases in the middle.

This clone is medium-sized within its sample. This rearrangement joins TRBV6-6 to TRBJ1-1; TRBD1 is a possible D gene (6 bases). The V end was cut by 6 bases, the J end by 7 bases, with 12 bases between. CDR3 length: 12 residues. Germline CDR1 reads MNHNY; CDR2 reads SVGAGI (reference sequence). The CDR3, as DNA: TGTGCCAGCAGCTTCATGGACAGTGAAGCTTTCTTT. Translating gives CASSFMDSEAFF.